Following are 4 T cell receptor beta chains from one sample sequenced in a study of blood T cell repertoires in COVID-19. Data came from immunoSEQ multiplex PCR; TCRdb stores just in-frame clones and leaves some out. The table shows about 200,000 clones, with over 75% occurring only once. Sequenced: peripheral blood. The receptors were sampled from a man older than 75 with acute or convalescent COVID-19.

The CDR3 reads CASSLGDRVSGYTF. In DNA, the CDR3 is TGTGCCAGCAGCTTAGGTGACAGGGTATCTGGCTACACCTTC. The chain has TRBV7-2 and TRBJ1-2; 7 positions agree with TRBD1. The CDR3 sequence is 14 residues long. The junction had 6 bases not matched to a gene; V was cut back by 1 base and J by 7 bases. Germline assignment: CDR1 SGHTA and CDR2 FQGNSA.

The J gene is TRBJ2-2, the V gene TRBV2; TRBD2 matches 15 bases. The CDR3 extends over 17 amino acids. Germline-derived CDR1 and CDR2 are SNHLY and FYNNEI. With V trimmed by 10 bases and J by 7 bases, 13 bases remained unmatched. CDR3 in amino acids: CAIKFGLAGGSVGELFF. The CDR3 DNA reads TGTGCCATTAAGTTCGGACTAGCGGGAGGGAGTGTCGGGGAGCTGTTTTTT.

This clone was seen only once. This chain links TRBV6-5 with TRBJ2-3, with 9 bases identical to TRBD1. The V and J ends lost 7 bases and 4 bases, in that order; junction bases with no gene match: 9. Germline CDR1 MNHEY, CDR2 SVGAGI. This CDR3 region has 15 residues. The CDR3 DNA reads TGTGCCAGCACAGAACAGGGGGCCGACGCAGATACGCAGTATTTT. It specifies CASTEQGADADTQYF.

The chain recombines TRBV7-9 with TRBJ2-1; D is ambiguous. Germline V gives CDR1 SEHNR, CDR2 FQNEAQ (reference sequence). V lost 8 bases and J lost 4, with 6 bases in between. There are 11 residues in the CDR3. The CDR3 DNA reads as TGTGCCAGCTCTTATTACAATGAGCAGTTCTTC. It is translated as CASSYYNEQFF.